Below, 25 T cell receptor beta chains from the same sample are listed, as sequenced in a study of OX40 agonist ivuxolimab in advanced cancers. Receptor libraries were prepared by the immunoSEQ multiplex PCR assay. This is the immuneACCESS table as TCRdb keeps it, with only in-frame sequences that have V and J called. A part of the clones is gone; compared with another copy, unresolved V genes explain less than half, and the rest is unexplained. The sample table lists roughly 51,000 clones, roughly 86% of them with a count of one. In total, the top ten clones hold around 10% of the sample. The specimen was CD4+ or CD8+ T cells sorted from blood, collected in a trial of the OX40 agonist ivuxolimab. These receptors were taken from an adult with an advanced solid tumor such as melanoma, head and neck, liver or kidney cancer.

The gene calls are TRBV2 and TRBJ1-1; D is possibly TRBD1 (6 bases). The germline V and J ends were trimmed by 0 bases and 3 bases, with 14 bases remaining between them. The CDR3 totals 16 residues. Per germline, CDR1 SNHLY and CDR2 FYNNEI. CDR3 coding DNA: TGTGCCAGCAGTGAAGCGGTACAGGGCGGGGACACTGAAGCTTTCTTT. Its protein product is CASSEAVQGGDTEAFF. Supplemented by reference TRBV2 and TRBJ1-1, the full variable domain reads EPEVTQTPSHQVTQMGQEVILRCVPISNHLYFYWYRQILGQKVEFLVSFYNNEISEKSEIFDDQFSVERPDGSNFTLKIRSTKLEDSAMYFCASSEAVQGGDTEAFFGQGTRLTVV.

The CDR3 coding sequence is TGTGCCAGCAGTGATGGGGAATTTAACTATGGCTACACCTTC. Translating gives CASSDGEFNYGYTF. The gene calls are TRBV6-1 and TRBJ1-2; D is ambiguous. This CDR3 has 14 amino acids. The germline V gene encodes CDR1 MNHNS and CDR2 SASEGT. V was trimmed by 3 bases and J by 1 base, leaving 9 bases between them.

This clone was seen just once. The gene calls are TRBV7-6 and TRBJ1-6; D gene uncertain. The ends were cut back, 0 bases at V and 8 bases at J, with 11 bases in the middle. CDR1 SGHVS and CDR2 FNYEAQ come from the germline V gene. The CDR3 is 15 residues long. The DNA of the CDR3 is TGTGCCAGCAGCTTAGCGCTCGGCTTGGATTCACCCCTCCACTTT. Its protein is CASSLALGLDSPLHF.

This chain connects TRBV27 to TRBJ1-1, with a weak D call TRBD1 (5 bases). The CDR3 is 13 amino acids. Germline V gene lookup returns CDR1 MNHEY and CDR2 SMNVEV (reference sequence). The V end lost 7 bases, the J end lost 2 bases, and 11 bases lay between the germline ends. The CDR3 coding sequence is TGTGCCAGCATAGGACAAGCAAACACTGAAGCTTTCTTT. Translation: CASIGQANTEAFF.

The chain has TRBV5-1 and TRBJ2-1; TRBD2 agrees at 12 bases. The CDR3 is 16 amino acids. V lost 4 bases and J lost 5; bases outside the gene matches: 7. The germline V gene encodes CDR1 SGHRS and CDR2 YFSETQ. The CDR3 DNA sequence: TGCGCCAGCAGCCTCCTGACTAGCGGGGGAAACAATGAGCAGTTCTTC. Translated, it gives CASSLLTSGGNNEQFF.

V is TRBV30 and J is TRBJ1-3; D gene unclear. The V and J ends lost 8 bases and 3 bases respectively, with 5 bases between them. CDR3 length: 10 amino acids. Germline loops: CDR1 GTSNPN, CDR2 SVGIG (reference sequence). The CDR3 loop is CARFGNTIYF. The CDR3 region has the DNA TGTGCCAGGTTTGGAAACACCATATATTTT.

The chain employs TRBV28 and TRBJ1-1; 7 bases are shared with TRBD1. J was trimmed by 1 base and V by 3 bases; bases with no gene match: 8. Per germline, CDR1 MDHEN and CDR2 SYDVKM. This CDR3 contains 16 residues. The DNA for the CDR3 is TGTGCCAGCAGTTTTGGGGGCAGGGGGACGAACACTGAAGCTTTCTTT. Encoded protein: CASSFGGRGTNTEAFF.

The gene calls are TRBV5-1 and TRBJ2-3; 8 nucleotides align to TRBD2. There are 15 residues in the CDR3. The trim removed 2 bases at V and 2 bases at J, leaving 4 bases unmatched. CDR1 is SGHRS, CDR2 YFSETQ, per germline. The CDR3 DNA sequence: TGCGCCAGCAGCTTCGGTAGCGGGGACACAGATACGCAGTATTTT. Protein sequence: CASSFGSGDTDTQYF.

This clone was seen only a few times. The chain couples TRBV10-1 to TRBJ2-5; D uncertain. Germline lookup yields CDR1 WNHNN and CDR2 SYGVQD (reference sequence). This CDR3 has 14 residues. Trimming removed 5 bases at V and 1 base at J, with 11 bases between. The CDR3 reads CASSMDGRQETQYF. In nucleotides, the CDR3 is TGCGCCAGCAGTATGGACGGCCGCCAAGAGACCCAGTACTTC.

This chain connects TRBV30 to TRBJ1-5; 7 bases agree with TRBD1. Per the germline V gene, CDR1 is GTSNPN and CDR2 is SVGIG (reference sequence). CDR3 length: 15 amino acids. V trimming: 2 bases; J trimming: 0 bases; junction bases outside the gene matches: 4. In DNA form, the CDR3 reads TGTGCCTGGAGTCCCGGGGACAGTAGCAATCAGCCCCAGCATTTT. It yields the protein CAWSPGDSSNQPQHF.

V usage is TRBV25-1 and J usage is TRBJ2-1; D gene unclear. V was cut by 3 bases and J by 0 bases, with 12 bases left in between. The CDR3 loop spans 16 amino acids. Germline lookup yields CDR1 MGHDK and CDR2 SYGVNS. The DNA for the CDR3 is TGTGCCAGCAGTGATCTCGGTGTGGTCTCCTACAATGAGCAGTTCTTC. Residues: CASSDLGVVSYNEQFF. Full variable domain (rest looked up from reference TRBV25-1 and TRBJ2-1): EADIYQTPRYLVIGTGKKITLECSQTMGHDKMYWYQQDPGMELHLIHYSYGVNSTEKGDLSSESTVSRIRTEHFPLTLESARPSHTSQYLCASSDLGVVSYNEQFFGPGTRLTVL.

The J gene is TRBJ1-3, the V gene TRBV4-3; D call uncertain. V lost 3 bases and J 4 bases, leaving 13 bases between the germline ends. Germline V gene sequence: CDR1 LGHNA, CDR2 YSLEER. The CDR3 length is 15 residues. CDR3 DNA: TGCGCCAGCAGCCAGGCACAGTTTCGAGGAAACACCATATATTTT. Amino acid sequence: CASSQAQFRGNTIYF.

The chain joins TRBV5-5 to TRBJ2-4; D might be TRBD1 (5 bases). CDR3 length: 14 residues. V was trimmed by 4 bases and J by 6 bases, leaving 14 bases between them. Looked up from germline, CDR1 is SGHKS and CDR2 is YYEKEE (reference sequence). CDR3 region: CASSAFGTGNIQYF. In DNA, the CDR3 is TGTGCCAGCAGCGCGTTTGGAACAGGAAACATTCAGTACTTC.

The V and J genes are TRBV9 and TRBJ1-1; D remains ambiguous. The CDR3 covers 14 residues. Germline CDR1 reads SGDLS; CDR2 reads YYNGEE. V shed 3 bases and J shed 6 bases, with 15 bases lying between them. The CDR3 sequence is CASSGGTDFPEAFF. For the CDR3, the DNA is TGTGCCAGCAGCGGTGGTACAGATTTCCCTGAAGCTTTCTTT.

The genes are TRBV5-1 and TRBJ2-7, with 11 bases fitting TRBD1. Germline assignment: CDR1 SGHRS and CDR2 YFSETQ. V gave up 4 bases and J gave up 4 bases; unmatched junction bases: 7. The CDR3 contains 15 residues. CDR3 sequence reads: CASSPGTGGDYEQYF. The CDR3 nucleotides read TGCGCCAGCAGCCCGGGGACAGGGGGTGATTACGAGCAGTACTTC.

The count of this clone is one. The gene calls are TRBV28 and TRBJ2-5, with TRBD2 identical over 8 bases. The tail of the sequence fits TRBJ2-7 better, so the J call may be wrong. The germline V gene has CDR1 MDHEN and CDR2 SYDVKM. This CDR3 has 16 residues. The CDR3 loop is CASSLANSGTSYEQYF. CDR3 DNA sequence: TGTGCCAGCAGTTTAGCCAATAGCGGGACCTCCTACGAGCAGTACTTC.

J is TRBJ2-2 and V is TRBV9, with D uncertain. The V gene's germline CDR1 is SGDLS and CDR2 YYNGEE. The ends were cut back, 0 bases at V and 9 bases at J, with 9 bases in the middle. This CDR3 region has 13 residues. The CDR3 region is CASSVATGWELFF. CDR3 DNA: TGTGCCAGCAGCGTAGCTACGGGTTGGGAGCTGTTTTTT.

The CDR3 reads CASSGLAVDNEQFF. CDR3 sequence (DNA): TGTGCCAGCAGTGGCCTAGCGGTAGACAATGAGCAGTTCTTC. This chain connects TRBV28 to TRBJ2-1; 7 nucleotides line up with TRBD2. Germline loops: CDR1 MDHEN, CDR2 SYDVKM. CDR3 length equals 14 residues. After removal of 5 bases from V and 5 bases from J, the junction contained 6 bases not matched to a gene. Combining the CDR3 with reference TRBV28 and TRBJ2-1 gives the whole variable domain DVKVTQSSRYLVKRTGEKVFLECVQDMDHENMFWYRQDPGLGLRLIYFSYDVKMKEKGDIPEGYSVSREKKERFSLILESASTNQTSMYLCASSGLAVDNEQFFGPGTRLTVL.

This clone occurred a few times. The CDR3, as DNA: TGTGCCAGCAGCTTATCCAGGGCCCTCCACTTT. Protein product: CASSLSRALHF. The chain links TRBV7-2 to TRBJ1-6; D is possibly TRBD1 (5 bases). Germline CDR1 reads SGHTA; CDR2 reads FQGNSA. With 2 bases removed from V and 14 bases from J, the gap between germline ends came to 7 bases. The CDR3 length is 11 residues.

This clone has just one count. The same CDR3 arises from other DNA sequences in this sample as well. The J gene is TRBJ2-1, the V gene TRBV5-8, with D maybe TRBD1 (6 bases). This CDR3 has 13 amino acids. Germline values: CDR1 SGHTS, CDR2 YDEGEE. With 3 bases removed from V and 2 bases from J, the gap between germline ends came to 6 bases. Here the CDR3 reads CASSSGAYNEQFF. The DNA for the CDR3 is TGTGCCAGCAGCTCAGGGGCCTACAATGAGCAGTTCTTC.

The V and J genes are TRBV29-1 and TRBJ2-1; TRBD1 aligns across 7 bases. V lost 0 bases, J lost 16 bases, and 9 bases stayed unmatched. CDR3 length: 12 residues. Germline CDR1 is SQVTM and CDR2 is ANQGSEA. The CDR3 nucleotides are TGCAGCGTTGAAGATTTGATGACAGGGTTTTTCTTC. Its translation: CSVEDLMTGFFF.

The chain carries TRBV11-2 and TRBJ2-1; 14 bases match TRBD2. CDR3 length: 15 amino acids. Germline V gene data show CDR1 as SGHAT and CDR2 as FQNNGV. J gave up 9 bases and V 5 bases, and 6 bases lay outside the gene matches. This CDR3 is CASSPTSGGASEQFF. The CDR3 nucleotides are TGTGCCAGCAGCCCGACTAGCGGGGGGGCCAGTGAGCAGTTCTTC.

The chain carries TRBV19 and TRBJ1-1; D is undetermined. This CDR3 is 12 amino acids long. CDR1 LNHDA and CDR2 SQIVND come from the germline V gene (reference sequence). V was cut by 5 bases and J by 6 bases, with 10 bases left in between. The CDR3 region is CASSPPRAEAFF. The CDR3 DNA reads as TGTGCCAGTAGTCCGCCCCGGGCTGAAGCTTTCTTT. Looking up the rest from reference TRBV19 and TRBJ1-1 gives the full variable domain: DGGITQSPKYLFRKEGQNVTLSCEQNLNHDAMYWYRQDPGQGLRLIYYSQIVNDFQKGDIAEGYSVSREKKESFPLTVTSAQKNPTAFYLCASSPPRAEAFFGQGTRLTVV.

In this sample, this clone turned up a few times. The chain links TRBV2 to TRBJ2-7; no clear D. The V end was cut by 4 bases, the J end by 1 base, with 8 bases between. The CDR3 extends over 13 amino acids. Germline V gene data show CDR1 as SNHLY and CDR2 as FYNNEI. Written as DNA, the CDR3 is TGTGCCAGCAGTGTGCCAGGTTCCTACGAGCAGTACTTC. It encodes CASSVPGSYEQYF.

This chain links TRBV5-1 with TRBJ1-3, with a possible D match to TRBD1 (6 bases). There are 15 residues in the CDR3. Trimming took off 1 base at V and 2 bases at J, with 10 bases between the two ends. CDR1 and CDR2 (germline): SGHRS, YFSETQ. The CDR3 loop is CASSLLQGPGNTIYF. The CDR3 DNA sequence: TGCGCCAGCAGCTTGCTGCAGGGGCCTGGAAACACCATATATTTT.